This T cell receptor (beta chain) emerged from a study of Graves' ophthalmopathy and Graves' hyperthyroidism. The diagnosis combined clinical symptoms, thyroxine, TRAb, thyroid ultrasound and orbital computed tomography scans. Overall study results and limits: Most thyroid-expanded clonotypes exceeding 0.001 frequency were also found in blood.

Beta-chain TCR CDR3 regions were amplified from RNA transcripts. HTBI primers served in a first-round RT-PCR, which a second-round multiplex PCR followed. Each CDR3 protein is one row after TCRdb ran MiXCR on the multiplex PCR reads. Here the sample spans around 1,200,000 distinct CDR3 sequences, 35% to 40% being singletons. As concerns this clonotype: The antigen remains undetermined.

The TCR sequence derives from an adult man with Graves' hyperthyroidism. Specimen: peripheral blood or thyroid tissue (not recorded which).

Here the CDR3 reads CSARDRTGPGDGELFF. Here the CDR3 DNA reads TGCAGTGCTAGAGATCGCACAGGCCCGGGAGACGGGGAGCTGTTTTTT. The chain has TRBV20-1 and TRBJ2-2; D perhaps matches TRBD2 (6 bases). V was cut by 0 bases and J by 7 bases, with 18 bases left in between. The length of the CDR3 is 16 residues. CDR1 and CDR2 from the germline V gene are DFQATT and SNEGSKA (reference sequence).